The following is a TCR beta chain sequence with its context. Its specificity is not known. The method was immunoSEQ multiplex PCR; TCRdb's version includes in-frame clones alone and lacks a portion of them. The sample records fewer than 200,000 clones, around 94% being singletons. This sample stems from a study of OX40 agonist ivuxolimab in advanced cancers. Regarding the study as a whole: Low levels of normalized T-cell clonal expansion also appeared in some nonresponders.

Blood got drawn at baseline, again on cycle 4 day 1, and then on cycle 7 day 1. The CDR3 runs 15 residues. V was pared by 5 bases and J by 0 bases, with 11 bases between. Germline CDR1 SGHAT, CDR2 FQNNGV. The chain is built from TRBV11-2 and TRBJ1-3; D is unclear. The receptor comes from an adult with an advanced solid tumor such as melanoma, head and neck, liver or kidney cancer. Specimen: CD4+ or CD8+ T cells sorted from blood, collected in a trial of the OX40 agonist ivuxolimab. The CDR3 coding sequence is TGTGCCAGCAGCCCGGCCGGGAACTCTGGAAACACCATATATTTT. It codes for CASSPAGNSGNTIYF.